Presented here are 15 T cell receptor beta chains from one specimen sequenced in a study of blood T cell repertoires in COVID-19. TCRdb's copy holds only in-frame clones and misses some; the assay was immunoSEQ multiplex PCR. Among about 310,000 clones listed, over 80% were seen once. The sample consisted of PBMCs or T cells enriched from blood (not recorded which). The receptor set was obtained from a woman under 30 who had recovered from COVID-19.

The chain has TRBV10-3 and TRBJ2-7; possibly TRBD2 for D (5 bases). Germline values: CDR1 ENHRY, CDR2 SYGVKD. The CDR3 has 16 residues. V was trimmed by 4 bases and J by 0 bases, leaving 16 bases between them. DNA of the CDR3: TGTGCCATCAGTGCACGCGCTACGGGGAGCTCCTACGAGCAGTACTTC. This codes for CAISARATGSSYEQYF.

V usage is TRBV10-1 and J usage is TRBJ2-5, with TRBD1 as a possible D gene (5 bases). CDR3 length: 15 residues. V lost 5 bases, J lost 0 bases, and 13 bases lay in between. CDR1 is WNHNN and CDR2 is SYGVQD in the germline V gene (reference sequence). CDR3 bases: TGCGCCAGCAGTCCCCCACAGGCGTACCAAGAGACCCAGTACTTC. It specifies CASSPPQAYQETQYF.

This chain joins TRBV5-4 and TRBJ1-6; D may be TRBD1 (5 bases). CDR1 and CDR2 (germline): SGHNT, YYREEE (reference sequence). V lost 3 bases to trimming and J lost 10 bases, with 14 bases between them. The CDR3 contains 14 residues. The CDR3 sequence: CASSSWEGSSPLHF. The CDR3 coding sequence is TGTGCCAGCAGCTCTTGGGAGGGGAGCTCACCCCTCCACTTT.

The chain recombines TRBV5-1 with TRBJ2-7; D possibly corresponds to TRBD2 (5 bases). Germline V gene sequence: CDR1 SGHRS, CDR2 YFSETQ. This CDR3 is built from 13 residues. With 0 bases removed from V and 2 bases from J, the gap between germline ends came to 6 bases. CDR3 nucleotides: TGCGCCAGCAGCTTGGCCGGGACCTACGAGCAGTACTTC. It encodes CASSLAGTYEQYF.

The CDR3 DNA reads TGTGCCAGCAGTCCTTACCGAACTAGCGACGCGGAGCTGTTTTTT. Residues: CASSPYRTSDAELFF. The chain recombines TRBV7-3 with TRBJ2-2; 7 positions agree with TRBD2. CDR1 SGHTA and CDR2 FQGTGA come from the germline V gene. The CDR3 spans 15 residues. V dropped 6 bases and J dropped 10; count of bases not matched to a gene: 14.

This chain uses TRBV5-1 with TRBJ1-2; maybe TRBD1 (6 bases). The CDR3 consists of 16 residues. Per germline, CDR1 SGHRS and CDR2 YFSETQ. Trimming took 4 bases from V and 5 from J, leaving 21 bases between them. This CDR3 reads CASSRAATGRAYGYTF. The DNA for the CDR3 is TGCGCCAGCAGCCGTGCTGCGACAGGACGGGCGTATGGCTACACCTTC.

The chain joins TRBV5-1 to TRBJ1-3, with 9 bases fitting TRBD1. Trimming removed 0 bases from V and 0 bases from J; junction bases left unmatched: 4. This CDR3 comprises 17 residues. Germline CDR1 reads SGHRS; CDR2 reads YFSETQ. DNA for the CDR3: TGCGCCAGCAGCTTGGGGACAGGGGCCCTCTCTGGAAACACCATATATTTT. Amino acid sequence: CASSLGTGALSGNTIYF.

The chain combines TRBV6-1 with TRBJ1-1; D might be TRBD1 (5 bases). The V and J ends lost 1 base and 5 bases respectively, with 11 bases between them. Germline CDR1 reads MNHNS; CDR2 reads SASEGT. The CDR3 extends over 14 amino acids. CDR3 coding DNA: TGTGCCAGCAGTGAAGGGAGGGGTAGAACTGAAGCTTTCTTT. It codes for CASSEGRGRTEAFF.

In nucleotides, the CDR3 is TGTGCCAGCAGCTTAGCACAAGACAATGAGCAGTTCTTC. Residues: CASSLAQDNEQFF. The V gene is TRBV7-6, the J gene TRBJ2-1; D is unresolved. The CDR3 extends over 13 amino acids. Germline V gives CDR1 SGHVS, CDR2 FNYEAQ. Deletions cut 0 bases from V and 5 bases from J, with 5 bases between.

This chain uses TRBV4-3 with TRBJ2-5; TRBD1 is a possible D gene (5 bases). This CDR3 has 16 amino acids. Germline values: CDR1 LGHNA, CDR2 YSLEER. Trimming shortened V by 4 bases and J by 1 base, and 16 bases separated the two germline ends. The CDR3 region is CASSRKWGRTQETQYF. Written as DNA, the CDR3 is TGCGCCAGCAGCCGCAAATGGGGCCGAACCCAAGAGACCCAGTACTTC.

The gene calls are TRBV20-1 and TRBJ2-7; D is ambiguous. CDR3 length equals 11 residues. The V gene's germline CDR1 is DFQATT and CDR2 SNEGSKA (reference sequence). With 3 bases removed from V and 4 bases from J, the gap between germline ends came to 7 bases. CDR3 region: CSASDGYEQYF. The CDR3 DNA reads TGCAGTGCTAGTGACGGGTACGAGCAGTACTTC.

In its sample, this clone was seen a few times. The chain uses TRBV9 and TRBJ2-5; D is possibly TRBD1 (5 bases). Germline assignment: CDR1 SGDLS and CDR2 YYNGEE. The CDR3 loop spans 16 amino acids. V shed 0 bases and J shed 2 bases, with 14 bases lying between them. The DNA for the CDR3 is TGTGCCAGCAGCGTAGACCCGACAGCAGTTCAAGAGACCCAGTACTTC. Amino acid sequence: CASSVDPTAVQETQYF.

This clone was seen more than once but under ten times. V gene TRBV11-1 combines with J gene TRBJ2-1; maybe TRBD1 (5 bases). Germline V gene sequence: CDR1 SGHAT, CDR2 FQDESV (reference sequence). V dropped 4 bases and J dropped 5 bases, with 9 bases sitting between them. The CDR3 sequence is 13 residues long. In DNA form, the CDR3 reads TGTGCCAGCAGCTCGCAGGGTCACAATGAGCAGTTCTTC. It specifies CASSSQGHNEQFF.

The chain links TRBV13 to TRBJ1-1; maybe TRBD1 (6 bases). This CDR3 has 12 residues. CDR1 is PRHDT and CDR2 is FYEKMQ in the germline V gene (reference sequence). The V gene lost 2 bases and the J gene lost 5 bases, with 6 bases spanning the gap. Here the CDR3 DNA reads TGTGCCAGCAGCTTACAGGGGACTGAAGCTTTCTTT. Its translation: CASSLQGTEAFF.

The CDR3 sequence is CASSQFGHTEAFF. The CDR3 DNA follows: TGTGCCAGCAGCCAATTTGGGCACACTGAAGCTTTCTTT. J is TRBJ1-1 and V is TRBV11-3, with no clear D. The CDR3 is 13 amino acids. The V end lost 5 bases, the J end lost 3 bases, and 10 bases lay between the germline ends. CDR1 and CDR2 from the germline V gene are SGHNT and YENEEA.